This is a list of T cell receptor beta chains from one sample in a study of cytomegalovirus exposure and HLA in healthy donors. Here immunoSEQ multiplex PCR was the method, and the copy in TCRdb shows in-frame clones only, minus some. This table holds more than 150,000 clones, 85% found once. The sample taken for sequencing was PBMCs. The receptors were sampled from a woman aged 18-29 years in good health and CMV-seronegative. CDR3s include the opening cysteine and the closing phenylalanine or tryptophan. Fields, in order: D gene, J gene, V gene, clone size, CDR3 protein, CDR3 DNA. The D gene is left open where the match is weak. Only some rows state a clone size, as once, few, many or a class for expanded clones.

. | TRBJ2-7 | TRBV18 | . | CASSGTSPYEQYF | TGTGCCAGCTCAGGGACTTCCCCATACGAGCAGTACTTC
. | TRBJ2-1 | TRBV13 | . | CASSAGLQTNNEQFF | TGTGCCAGCAGCGCGGGACTGCAGACTAACAATGAGCAGTTCTTC
TRBD1 | TRBJ2-7 | TRBV7-2 | . | CASSWRGQGNEQYF | TGTGCCAGCAGCTGGCGGGGACAGGGTAACGAGCAGTACTTC
. | TRBJ2-3 | TRBV29-1 | . | CSVEVADRTDTQYF | TGCAGCGTTGAAGTAGCGGACCGCACAGATACGCAGTATTTT
. | TRBJ2-1 | TRBV7-9 | . | CASSLSRHNEQFF | TGTGCCAGCAGCTTATCCAGGCACAATGAGCAGTTCTTC
TRBD1 | TRBJ1-5 | TRBV18 | . | CASSPRQGPHNQPQHF | TGTGCCAGCTCACCAAGACAGGGCCCACACAATCAGCCCCAGCATTTT
TRBD1 | TRBJ1-2 | TRBV28 | . | CASSPGQGSYGYTF | TGTGCCAGCAGTCCTGGACAGGGGAGCTATGGCTACACCTTC
TRBD1 | TRBJ1-2 | TRBV6-4 | once | CASSRDRENYGYTF | TGTGCCAGCAGTCGGGACAGGGAAAACTATGGCTACACCTTC
. | TRBJ2-1 | TRBV30 | . | CAWKGGGYNEQFF | TGTGCCTGGAAGGGAGGGGGCTACAATGAGCAGTTCTTC
TRBD1 | TRBJ2-4 | TRBV6-5 | . | CASRRTGQNIQYF | TGTGCCAGCAGAAGGACAGGTCAAAACATTCAGTACTTC
TRBD1 | TRBJ2-7 | TRBV5-1 | . | CASSWGDRDYEQYF | TGCGCCAGCAGCTGGGGGGACAGGGACTACGAGCAGTACTTC
. | TRBJ2-1 | TRBV7-3 | . | CASSFPGHNEQFF | TGTGCCAGCAGCTTCCCAGGGCACAATGAGCAGTTCTTC
. | TRBJ2-5 | TRBV13 | few | CASSPRGLGAETQYF | TGTGCCAGCAGCCCAAGAGGGTTGGGGGCGGAGACCCAGTACTTC
. | TRBJ1-2 | TRBV28 | few | CASSSPATLPYGYTF | TGTGCCAGCAGTTCACCAGCGACCCTACCCTATGGCTACACCTTC
. | TRBJ2-7 | TRBV2 | . | CASTWTASSYEQYF | TGTGCCAGCACCTGGACAGCGAGCTCCTACGAGCAGTACTTC
. | TRBJ2-5 | TRBV10-3 | once | CAISVGGQETQYF | TGTGCCATCAGTGTGGGGGGCCAAGAGACCCAGTACTTC
. | TRBJ1-6 | TRBV5-4 | . | CASSQKPGDSPLHF | TGTGCCAGCAGCCAAAAGCCGGGGGATTCACCCCTCCACTTT
TRBD1 | TRBJ2-5 | TRBV5-1 | . | CASSLGQGGSSETQYF | TGCGCCAGCAGCCTAGGACAGGGGGGCTCTTCAGAGACCCAGTACTTC
. | TRBJ1-4 | TRBV28 | . | CASSSGHLNEKLFF | TGTGCCAGCAGTTCGGGACACCTGAATGAAAAACTGTTTTTT
. | TRBJ1-5 | TRBV12-2 | . | CASRFPGFFGPNNQPQHF | TGTGCAAGTCGCTTCCCGGGGTTCTTCGGACCAAACAATCAGCCCCAGCATTTT
. | TRBJ1-3 | TRBV9 | . | CASSVGGGGYSGNTIYF | TGTGCCAGCAGCGTAGGGGGGGGCGGTTACTCTGGAAACACCATATATTTT
TRBD2 | TRBJ2-2 | TRBV4-2 | . | CASSQLPGGNTGELFF | TGTGCCAGCAGCCAATTGCCGGGAGGGAACACCGGGGAGCTGTTTTTT
TRBD2 | TRBJ2-5 | TRBV25-1 | . | CASSEAGAGGQETQYF | TGTGCCAGCAGTGAAGCGGGAGCGGGAGGGCAGGAGACCCAGTACTTC
TRBD2 | TRBJ2-7 | TRBV19 | . | CASSPQAGSYEQYF | TGTGCCAGTAGTCCCCAAGCGGGATCCTACGAGCAGTACTTC
TRBD2 | TRBJ2-5 | TRBV11-3 | . | CASSYGLAGGETQYF | TGTGCCAGCAGCTACGGACTAGCGGGGGGCGAGACCCAGTACTTC
TRBD2 | TRBJ2-2 | TRBV30 | . | CAWSTSGRETGELFF | TGTGCCTGGAGTACTAGCGGGAGGGAGACCGGGGAGCTGTTTTTT
TRBD1 | TRBJ2-3 | TRBV5-1 | . | CASSKVGTGDTDTQYF | TGCGCCAGCAGCAAAGTCGGGACAGGGGACACAGATACGCAGTATTTT
TRBD1 | TRBJ1-2 | TRBV28 | few | CASKALPGQGNYGYTF | TGTGCCAGCAAAGCATTGCCGGGACAGGGGAACTATGGCTACACCTTC
TRBD1 | TRBJ2-5 | TRBV9 | . | CASSPEGGQGWETQYF | TGTGCCAGCAGCCCCGAGGGGGGACAGGGGTGGGAGACCCAGTACTTC
TRBD1 | TRBJ2-4 | TRBV2 | . | CASTLSRGQASQNIQYF | TGTGCCAGCACTCTCTCGAGGGGACAGGCCTCCCAAAACATTCAGTACTTC
TRBD2 | TRBJ2-7 | TRBV7-8 | . | CASSSERGGTYEQYF | TGTGCCAGCAGCTCCGAGCGGGGGGGCACTTACGAGCAGTACTTC
TRBD1 | TRBJ2-1 | TRBV29-1 | few | CSARDSSLYNEQFF | TGCAGCGCCCGGGACAGTTCACTTTACAATGAGCAGTTCTTC
TRBD1 | TRBJ2-7 | TRBV7-2 | . | CASSSSRGHYEQYF | TGTGCCAGCAGCTCATCAAGGGGGCACTACGAGCAGTACTTC
TRBD2 | TRBJ2-7 | TRBV14 | . | CASSRGGASYEQYF | TGTGCCAGCAGCCGCGGGGGGGCTTCCTACGAGCAGTACTTC
TRBD2 | TRBJ2-5 | TRBV28 | . | CASSVAGAETQYF | TGTGCCAGCAGTGTAGCGGGAGCGGAGACCCAGTACTTC
TRBD1 | TRBJ1-5 | TRBV4-2 | . | CASSLDRDNQPQHF | TGTGCCAGCAGCTTGGACAGGGACAATCAGCCCCAGCATTTT
. | TRBJ1-2 | TRBV7-2 | . | CASSLAQGTDYGYTF | TGTGCCAGCAGCTTAGCGCAGGGGACGGACTATGGCTACACCTTC
. | TRBJ1-2 | TRBV30 | . | CAWSVRWPPGYGYTF | TGTGCCTGGAGTGTCCGGTGGCCCCCCGGGTATGGCTACACCTTC
. | TRBJ1-5 | TRBV6-1 | once | CASRASNIQPQHF | TGTGCCAGCAGAGCGAGTAATATTCAGCCCCAGCATTTT
TRBD2 | TRBJ2-1 | TRBV27 | . | CASSRPGTSGANEQFF | TGTGCCAGCAGCCGACCTGGGACTAGCGGGGCCAATGAGCAGTTCTTC
. | TRBJ2-7 | TRBV28 | . | CASSPGLLASYEQYF | TGTGCCAGCAGTCCCGGACTGCTGGCCTCCTACGAGCAGTACTTC
. | TRBJ2-3 | TRBV4-3 | . | CASSQGRGPTDTQYF | TGCGCCAGCAGCCAGGGCAGGGGCCCCACAGATACGCAGTATTTT
TRBD1 | TRBJ1-2 | TRBV5-1 | . | CASSPLGTGGPANYGYTF | TGCGCCAGCAGTCCCCTCGGGACAGGGGGGCCAGCTAACTATGGCTACACCTTC
TRBD2 | TRBJ2-1 | TRBV6-6 | . | CASGKLAGGWDEQFF | TGTGCCAGCGGGAAACTAGCGGGGGGATGGGATGAGCAGTTCTTC
. | TRBJ2-1 | TRBV5-1 | . | CASSDIDEQFF | TGCGCCAGCAGCGACATCGATGAGCAGTTCTTC
. | TRBJ2-3 | TRBV9 | . | CASSVDGGGLLGDTQYF | TGTGCCAGCAGCGTAGATGGTGGGGGACTTCTAGGAGATACGCAGTATTTT
. | TRBJ2-3 | TRBV5-8 | . | CASSLGSGQRTDTQYF | TGTGCCAGCAGCTTAGGTAGCGGTCAGCGCACAGATACGCAGTATTTT
TRBD1 | TRBJ1-2 | TRBV4-3 | . | CASSTGADQPLHGYTF | TGCGCCAGCAGCACAGGGGCAGACCAACCCCTTCATGGCTACACCTTC
. | TRBJ1-1 | TRBV30 | . | CAWILGRVLNTEAFF | TGTGCCTGGATCCTAGGCAGGGTATTGAACACTGAAGCTTTCTTT
TRBD2 | TRBJ2-1 | TRBV9 | few | CASSVGASGKRGPYNEQFF | TGTGCCAGCAGCGTAGGGGCTAGCGGGAAAAGGGGGCCCTACAATGAGCAGTTCTTC
. | TRBJ2-4 | TRBV28 | . | CASSLSVRADIQYF | TGTGCCAGCAGTTTATCGGTCAGGGCGGACATTCAGTACTTC
TRBD2 | TRBJ2-1 | TRBV18 | . | CASSPTLAGVGDEQFF | TGTGCCAGCTCACCCACCCTAGCGGGAGTCGGCGATGAGCAGTTCTTC
. | TRBJ1-2 | TRBV7-9 | . | CSSSPHRKDTTHGYTF | TGTTCCAGCAGCCCGCACCGCAAGGACACAACCCATGGCTACACCTTC
. | TRBJ1-1 | TRBV7-2 | . | CASSKTDNTEAFF | TGTGCCAGCAGCAAGACAGATAACACTGAAGCTTTCTTT